This is a list of T cell receptor beta chains from one sample in a study of control samples from healthy donors and cancer patients. Measured with immunoSEQ multiplex PCR; TCRdb has only the in-frame clones, and not every one. The sample's table shows fewer than 250,000 clones. Material: blood. Source of these receptors: a woman aged 30 to 39 in good health. Both conserved end residues are part of each CDR3. Each record gives: J gene, D gene, V gene, CDR3 protein, CDR3 DNA. The D gene is left open where the match is weak.

J: TRBJ2-7; D: TRBD1; V: TRBV4-1; CDR3: CASSQEPTGGSSYEQYF; DNA: TGCGCCAGCAGCCAAGAGCCCACAGGGGGCAGCTCCTACGAGCAGTACTTC
J: TRBJ2-5; D: .; V: TRBV4-3; CDR3: CASSQAFGPPTQYF; DNA: TGCGCCAGCAGCCAAGCCTTCGGACCCCCGACCCAGTACTTC
J: TRBJ1-2; D: TRBD1; V: TRBV18; CDR3: CASSPGQWDYGYTF; DNA: TGTGCCAGCTCACCGGGACAGTGGGACTATGGCTACACCTTC
J: TRBJ1-2; D: TRBD1; V: TRBV5-8; CDR3: CASSLRGPYGYTF; DNA: TGTGCCAGCAGCTTAAGGGGGCCCTATGGCTACACCTTC
J: TRBJ1-2; D: .; V: TRBV3-1/TRBV3-2; CDR3: CASSQSSGRWSYGYTF; DNA: TGTGCCAGCAGCCAATCCTCTGGAAGGTGGAGCTATGGCTACACCTTC
J: TRBJ1-5; D: .; V: TRBV28; CDR3: CASSATFRNQPQHF; DNA: TGTGCCAGCAGTGCTACATTCAGGAATCAGCCCCAGCATTTT
J: TRBJ1-2; D: TRBD1; V: TRBV6-5; CDR3: CASRPTGGDGYTF; DNA: TGTGCCAGCAGACCTACAGGGGGCGATGGCTACACCTTC
J: TRBJ1-2; D: .; V: TRBV28; CDR3: CASSLDSRLGGYTF; DNA: TGTGCCAGCAGTTTAGACTCCCGATTGGGCGGCTACACCTTC
J: TRBJ1-5; D: TRBD1; V: TRBV11-2; CDR3: CASSLGQGANQPQHF; DNA: TGTGCCAGCAGCTTGGGACAGGGGGCAAATCAGCCCCAGCATTTT
J: TRBJ1-1; D: .; V: TRBV28; CDR3: CASSFPHMNTEAFF; DNA: TGTGCCAGCAGTTTCCCTCACATGAACACTGAAGCTTTCTTT
J: TRBJ1-3; D: .; V: TRBV7-2; CDR3: CASSLVTGGKGNTIYF; DNA: TGTGCCAGCAGCTTAGTAACTGGGGGCAAGGGAAACACCATATATTTT
J: TRBJ2-7; D: TRBD1; V: TRBV2; CDR3: CATPRQGASSYEQYF; DNA: TGTGCCACCCCACGACAGGGGGCGAGCTCCTACGAGCAGTACTTC
J: TRBJ2-3; D: .; V: TRBV18; CDR3: CASSPSPRVGPDTQYF; DNA: TGTGCCAGCTCACCAAGTCCTAGAGTGGGTCCGGATACGCAGTATTTT
J: TRBJ2-3; D: .; V: TRBV5-1; CDR3: CASSLIASDTQYF; DNA: TGCGCCAGCAGCCTAATAGCGTCAGATACGCAGTATTTT
J: TRBJ2-4; D: .; V: TRBV29-1; CDR3: CSVEVGGAKNIQYF; DNA: TGCAGCGTTGAGGTGGGGGGAGCCAAAAACATTCAGTACTTC
J: TRBJ1-3; D: TRBD1; V: TRBV15; CDR3: CATSSHRGSGNTIYF; DNA: TGTGCCACCAGCTCGCACAGGGGCTCTGGAAACACCATATATTTT
J: TRBJ2-5; D: TRBD1; V: TRBV3-1/TRBV3-2; CDR3: CASSHVYRGRNRETQYF; DNA: TGTGCCAGCAGCCACGTATACAGGGGGCGAAATCGAGAGACCCAGTACTTC
J: TRBJ1-6; D: .; V: TRBV21-1; CDR3: CASSNLRAVRTESPLHF; DNA: TGTGCCAGCAGCAATCTAAGGGCAGTTAGAACGGAGTCACCCCTCCACTTT
J: TRBJ1-2; D: TRBD1; V: TRBV7-8; CDR3: CASSLSPDRARYGYTF; DNA: TGTGCCAGCAGCTTATCCCCGGACAGGGCGAGGTACGGCTACACCTTC
J: TRBJ1-1; D: .; V: TRBV2; CDR3: CASSEAHTPQTEAFF; DNA: TGTGCCAGCAGTGAAGCCCACACCCCTCAAACTGAAGCTTTCTTT
J: TRBJ1-2; D: .; V: TRBV28; CDR3: CASSPFRGISYGYTF; DNA: TGTGCCAGCAGTCCCTTCCGGGGGATTAGCTATGGCTACACCTTC
J: TRBJ2-1; D: TRBD2; V: TRBV28; CDR3: CASSTPAAGGLSEQFF; DNA: TGTGCCAGCAGTACACCGGCTGCGGGGGGGCTCAGCGAGCAGTTCTTC
J: TRBJ1-1; D: TRBD1; V: TRBV19; CDR3: CASSTGRDTEAFF; DNA: TGTGCCAGCTCGACAGGGCGGGACACTGAAGCTTTCTTT
J: TRBJ1-6; D: .; V: TRBV7-9; CDR3: CASSPPPRLVHLHF; DNA: TGTGCCAGCAGCCCTCCCCCCCGGCTGGTCCACCTCCACTTT
J: TRBJ1-1; D: .; V: TRBV29-1; CDR3: CSVFANTEAFF; DNA: TGCAGCGTGTTCGCTAACACTGAAGCTTTCTTT
J: TRBJ2-7; D: .; V: TRBV5-8; CDR3: CASSLGGGAIYEQYF; DNA: TGTGCCAGCAGCTTAGGAGGGGGGGCCATCTACGAGCAGTACTTC
J: TRBJ1-3; D: TRBD1; V: TRBV7-8; CDR3: CASSQDRPSGNTIYF; DNA: TGTGCCAGCAGCCAGGACAGGCCTTCTGGAAACACCATATATTTT